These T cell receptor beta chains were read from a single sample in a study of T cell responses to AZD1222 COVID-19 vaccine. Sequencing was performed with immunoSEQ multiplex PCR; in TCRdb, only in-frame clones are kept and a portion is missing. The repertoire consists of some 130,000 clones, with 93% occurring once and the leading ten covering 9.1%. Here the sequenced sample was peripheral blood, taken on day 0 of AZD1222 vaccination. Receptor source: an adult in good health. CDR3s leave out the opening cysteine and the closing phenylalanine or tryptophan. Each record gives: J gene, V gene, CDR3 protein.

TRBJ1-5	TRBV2	ASSSRGSLQPQH
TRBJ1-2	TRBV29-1	SVETGGGYT
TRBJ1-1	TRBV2	ASGDTLGNGNTEAF
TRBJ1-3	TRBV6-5	ASSYTYEARGNTIY
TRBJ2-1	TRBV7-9	AIRSSGLLNEQF
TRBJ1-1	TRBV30	AWSVGTGVF
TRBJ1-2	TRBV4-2	ASSQLDNYGYT
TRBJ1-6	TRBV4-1	ASKGTGPLNSPLH
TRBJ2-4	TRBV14	ASSQDTRTLAKNIQY
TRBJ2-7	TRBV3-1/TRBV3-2	ASSPAGGPYEQY
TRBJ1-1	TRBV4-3	ASSPRGANTEAF
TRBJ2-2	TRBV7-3	ASSLTIRRGSYTGELF
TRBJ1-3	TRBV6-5	ASSYTGAGGNTIY
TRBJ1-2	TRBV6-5	ASFTWGGSGYT
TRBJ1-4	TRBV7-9	ATKKGPTGEYEKLF
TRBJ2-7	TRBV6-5	ASSKHQGHSYEQY
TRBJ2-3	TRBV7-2	ASSLASGGGTNTQY
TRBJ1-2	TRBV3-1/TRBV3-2	ASSHHHRYGYT
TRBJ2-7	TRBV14	ASSHPARVYEQY
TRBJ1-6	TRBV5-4	ASSLQGGNSPLH
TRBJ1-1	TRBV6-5	ASSRVNMNTEAF
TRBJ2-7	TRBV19	ASSNRRGAVYEQY
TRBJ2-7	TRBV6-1	ASSEYGGGYEQY
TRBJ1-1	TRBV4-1	ASSPHAGYTEAF
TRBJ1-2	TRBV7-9	ASSLDGEYGYT